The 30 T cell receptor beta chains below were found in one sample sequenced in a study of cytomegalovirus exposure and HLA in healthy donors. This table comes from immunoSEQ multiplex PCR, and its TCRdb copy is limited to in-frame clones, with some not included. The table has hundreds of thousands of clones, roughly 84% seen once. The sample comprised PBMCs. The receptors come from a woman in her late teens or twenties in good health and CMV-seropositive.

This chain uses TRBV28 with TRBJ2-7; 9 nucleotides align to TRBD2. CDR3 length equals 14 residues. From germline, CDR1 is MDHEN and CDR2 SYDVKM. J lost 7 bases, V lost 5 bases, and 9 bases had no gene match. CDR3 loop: CASSASGIMGEQYF. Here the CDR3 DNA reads TGTGCCAGCAGTGCTAGCGGGATAATGGGAGAGCAGTACTTC.

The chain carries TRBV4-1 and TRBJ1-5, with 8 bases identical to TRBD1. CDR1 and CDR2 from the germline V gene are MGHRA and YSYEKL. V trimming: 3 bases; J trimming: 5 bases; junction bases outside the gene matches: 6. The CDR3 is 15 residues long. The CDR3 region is CASSQVDRGYQPQHF. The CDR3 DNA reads TGCGCCAGCAGCCAGGTCGACAGGGGCTATCAGCCCCAGCATTTT.

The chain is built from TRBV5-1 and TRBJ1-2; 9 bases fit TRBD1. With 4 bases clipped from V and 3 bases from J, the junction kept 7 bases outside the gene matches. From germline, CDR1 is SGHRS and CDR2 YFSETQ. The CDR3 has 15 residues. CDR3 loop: CASSETGGSYYGYTF. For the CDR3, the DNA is TGCGCCAGCAGCGAAACAGGGGGCTCTTACTATGGCTACACCTTC. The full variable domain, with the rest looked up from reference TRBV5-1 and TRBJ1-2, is KAGVTQTPRYLIKTRGQQVTLSCSPISGHRSVSWYQQTPGQGLQFLFEYFSETQRNKGNFPGRFSGRQFSNSRSEMNVSTLELGDSALYLCASSETGGSYYGYTFGSGTRLTVV.

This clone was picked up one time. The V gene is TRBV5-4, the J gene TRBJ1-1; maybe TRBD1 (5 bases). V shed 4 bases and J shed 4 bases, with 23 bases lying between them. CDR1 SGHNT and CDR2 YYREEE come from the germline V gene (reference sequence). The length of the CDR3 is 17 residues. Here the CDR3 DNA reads TGTGCCAGCAGCACGCGCCAATCCTTCGGGGGTAGCACTGAAGCTTTCTTT. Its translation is CASSTRQSFGGSTEAFF. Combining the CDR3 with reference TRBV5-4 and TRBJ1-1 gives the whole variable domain ETGVTQSPTHLIKTRGQQVTLRCSSQSGHNTVSWYQQALGQGPQFIFQYYREEENGRGNFPPRFSGLQFPNYSSELNVNALELDDSALYLCASSTRQSFGGSTEAFFGQGTRLTVV.

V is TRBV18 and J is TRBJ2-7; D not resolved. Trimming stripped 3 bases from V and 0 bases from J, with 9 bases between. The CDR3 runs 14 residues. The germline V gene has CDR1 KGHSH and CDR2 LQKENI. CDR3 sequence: CASSPQAASYEQYF. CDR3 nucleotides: TGTGCCAGCTCACCGCAGGCCGCCTCCTACGAGCAGTACTTC.

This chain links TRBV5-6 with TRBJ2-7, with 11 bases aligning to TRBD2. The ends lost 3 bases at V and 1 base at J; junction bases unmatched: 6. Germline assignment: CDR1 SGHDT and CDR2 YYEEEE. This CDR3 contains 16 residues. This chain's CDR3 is CASSSTSGMFSYEQYF. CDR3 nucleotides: TGTGCCAGCAGCTCGACTAGCGGGATGTTTTCCTACGAGCAGTACTTC.

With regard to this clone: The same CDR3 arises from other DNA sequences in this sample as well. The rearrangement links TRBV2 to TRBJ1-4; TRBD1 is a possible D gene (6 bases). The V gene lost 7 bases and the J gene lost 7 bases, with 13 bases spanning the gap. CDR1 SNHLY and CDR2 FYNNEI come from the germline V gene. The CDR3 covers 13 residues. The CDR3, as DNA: TGTGCCAGCAAGACACAGGGAAGTGAAAAACTGTTTTTT. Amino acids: CASKTQGSEKLFF.

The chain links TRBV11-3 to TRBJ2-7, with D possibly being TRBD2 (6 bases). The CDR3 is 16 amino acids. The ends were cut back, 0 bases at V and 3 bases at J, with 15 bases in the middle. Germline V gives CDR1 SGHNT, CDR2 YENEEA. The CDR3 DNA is TGTGCCAGCAGCTTAGAATCGGGACGGGGGAACTACGAGCAGTACTTC. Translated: CASSLESGRGNYEQYF. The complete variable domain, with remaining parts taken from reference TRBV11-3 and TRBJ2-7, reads EAGVVQSPRYKIIEKKQPVAFWCNPISGHNTLYWYLQNLGQGPELLIRYENEEAVDDSQLPKDRFSAERLKGVDSTLKIQPAELGDSAVYLCASSLESGRGNYEQYFGPGTRLTVT.

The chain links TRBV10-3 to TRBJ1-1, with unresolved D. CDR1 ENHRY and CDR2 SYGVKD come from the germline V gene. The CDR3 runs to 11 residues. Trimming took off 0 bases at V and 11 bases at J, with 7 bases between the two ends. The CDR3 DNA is TGTGCCATCAGTGAGTCTAATTCGGCTTTCTTT. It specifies CAISESNSAFF.

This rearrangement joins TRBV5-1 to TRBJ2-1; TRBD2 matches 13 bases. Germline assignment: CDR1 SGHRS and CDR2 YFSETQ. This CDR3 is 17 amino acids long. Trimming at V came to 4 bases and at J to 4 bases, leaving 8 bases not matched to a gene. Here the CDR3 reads CASSPGLAGVNYNEQFF. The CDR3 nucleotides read TGCGCCAGCAGCCCCGGACTAGCGGGAGTGAATTACAATGAGCAGTTCTTC.

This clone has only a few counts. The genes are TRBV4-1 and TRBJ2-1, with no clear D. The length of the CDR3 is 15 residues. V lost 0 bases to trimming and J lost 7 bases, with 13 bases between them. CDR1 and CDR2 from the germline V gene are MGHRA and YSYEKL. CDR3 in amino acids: CASSQDYTRKNEQFF. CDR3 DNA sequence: TGCGCCAGCAGCCAAGATTACACCCGCAAAAATGAGCAGTTCTTC.

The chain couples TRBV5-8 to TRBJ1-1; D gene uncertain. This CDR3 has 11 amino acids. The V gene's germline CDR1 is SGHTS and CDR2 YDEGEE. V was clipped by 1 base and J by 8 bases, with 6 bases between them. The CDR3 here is CASSLNAEAFF. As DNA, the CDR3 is TGTGCCAGCAGCTTGAACGCGGAAGCTTTCTTT.

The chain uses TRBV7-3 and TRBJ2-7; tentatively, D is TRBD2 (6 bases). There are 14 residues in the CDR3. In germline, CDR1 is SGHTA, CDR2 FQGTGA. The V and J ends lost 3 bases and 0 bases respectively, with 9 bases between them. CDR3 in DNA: TGTGCCAGCAGCTTCACCGGGGGCTCCTACGAGCAGTACTTC. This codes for CASSFTGGSYEQYF.

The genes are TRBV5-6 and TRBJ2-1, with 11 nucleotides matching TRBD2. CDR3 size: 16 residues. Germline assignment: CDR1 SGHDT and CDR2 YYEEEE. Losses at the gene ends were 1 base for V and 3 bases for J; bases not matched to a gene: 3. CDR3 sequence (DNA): TGTGCCAGCAGCTTGCAACTAGCGGGGGTCTACAATGAGCAGTTCTTC. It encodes CASSLQLAGVYNEQFF.

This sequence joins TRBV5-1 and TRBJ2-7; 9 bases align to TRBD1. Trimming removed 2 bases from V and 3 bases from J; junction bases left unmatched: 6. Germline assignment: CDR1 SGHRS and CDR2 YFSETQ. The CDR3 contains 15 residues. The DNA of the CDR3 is TGCGCCAGCAGCTTACGGGGACAGGGCCTCTACGAGCAGTACTTC. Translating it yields CASSLRGQGLYEQYF.

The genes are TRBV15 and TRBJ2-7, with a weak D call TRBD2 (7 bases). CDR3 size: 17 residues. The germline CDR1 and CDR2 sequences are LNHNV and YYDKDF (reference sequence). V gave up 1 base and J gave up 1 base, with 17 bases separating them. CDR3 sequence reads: CATSRGGLADSSYEQYF. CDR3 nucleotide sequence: TGTGCCACCAGCAGAGGGGGGCTAGCGGACTCATCCTACGAGCAGTACTTC.

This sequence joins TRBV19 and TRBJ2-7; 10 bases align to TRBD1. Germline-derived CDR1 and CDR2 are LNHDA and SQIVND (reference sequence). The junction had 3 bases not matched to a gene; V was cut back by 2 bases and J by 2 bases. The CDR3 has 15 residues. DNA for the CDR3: TGTGCCAGTAGTATACGGACAGGGGGTACCTACGAGCAGTACTTC. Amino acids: CASSIRTGGTYEQYF.

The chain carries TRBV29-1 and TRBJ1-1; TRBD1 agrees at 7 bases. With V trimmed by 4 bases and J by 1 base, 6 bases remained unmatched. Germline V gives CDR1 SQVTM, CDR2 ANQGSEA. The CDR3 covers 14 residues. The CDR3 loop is CSVARQGGNTEAFF. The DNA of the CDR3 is TGCAGCGTTGCACGACAGGGAGGGAACACTGAAGCTTTCTTT.

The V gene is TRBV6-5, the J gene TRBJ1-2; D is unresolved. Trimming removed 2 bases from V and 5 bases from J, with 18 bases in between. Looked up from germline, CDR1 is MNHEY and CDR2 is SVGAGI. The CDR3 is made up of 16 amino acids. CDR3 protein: CASSYALGGQGYGYTF. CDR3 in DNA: TGTGCCAGCAGTTACGCCCTAGGAGGGCAAGGGTATGGCTACACCTTC.

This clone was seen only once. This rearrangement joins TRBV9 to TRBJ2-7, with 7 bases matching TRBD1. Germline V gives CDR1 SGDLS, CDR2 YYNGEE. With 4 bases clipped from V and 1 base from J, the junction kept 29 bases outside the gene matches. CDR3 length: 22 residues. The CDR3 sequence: CASSPLGTERFQDLLLSYEQYF. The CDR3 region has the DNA TGTGCCAGCAGCCCTTTAGGGACAGAAAGGTTCCAGGACCTACTCCTATCCTACGAGCAGTACTTC.

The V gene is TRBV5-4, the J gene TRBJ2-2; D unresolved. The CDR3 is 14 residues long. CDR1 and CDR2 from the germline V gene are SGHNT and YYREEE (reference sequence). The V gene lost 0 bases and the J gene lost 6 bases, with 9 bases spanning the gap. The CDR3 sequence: CASSLVPSPGELFF. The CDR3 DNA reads TGTGCCAGCAGCTTGGTACCCAGTCCCGGGGAGCTGTTTTTT.

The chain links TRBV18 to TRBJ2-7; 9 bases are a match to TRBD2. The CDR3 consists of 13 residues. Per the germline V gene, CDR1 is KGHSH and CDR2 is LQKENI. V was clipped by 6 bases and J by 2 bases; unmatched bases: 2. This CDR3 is CASSTSGTYEQYF. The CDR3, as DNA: TGTGCCAGCTCGACTAGCGGCACCTACGAGCAGTACTTC.

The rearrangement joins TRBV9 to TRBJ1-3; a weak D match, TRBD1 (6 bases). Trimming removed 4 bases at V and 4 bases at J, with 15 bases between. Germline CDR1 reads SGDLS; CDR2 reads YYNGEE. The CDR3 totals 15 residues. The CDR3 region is CASSPEWGLGNTIYF. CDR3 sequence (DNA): TGTGCCAGCAGCCCCGAGTGGGGGCTCGGAAACACCATATATTTT.

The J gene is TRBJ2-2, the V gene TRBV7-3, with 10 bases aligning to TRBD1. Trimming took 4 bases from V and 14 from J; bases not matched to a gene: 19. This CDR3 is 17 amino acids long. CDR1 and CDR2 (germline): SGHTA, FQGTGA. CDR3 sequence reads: CASSSNGRDRGRGRLFF. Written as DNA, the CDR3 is TGTGCCAGCAGCTCAAACGGCCGGGACAGGGGCCGGGGACGACTGTTTTTT.

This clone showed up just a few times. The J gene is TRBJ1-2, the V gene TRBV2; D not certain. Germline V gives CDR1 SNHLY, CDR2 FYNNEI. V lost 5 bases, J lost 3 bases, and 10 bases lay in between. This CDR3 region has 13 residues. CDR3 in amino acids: CASSSITDYGYTF. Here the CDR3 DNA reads TGTGCCAGCAGTAGCATAACAGACTATGGCTACACCTTC. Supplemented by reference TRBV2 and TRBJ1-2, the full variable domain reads EPEVTQTPSHQVTQMGQEVILRCVPISNHLYFYWYRQILGQKVEFLVSFYNNEISEKSEIFDDQFSVERPDGSNFTLKIRSTKLEDSAMYFCASSSITDYGYTFGSGTRLTVV.

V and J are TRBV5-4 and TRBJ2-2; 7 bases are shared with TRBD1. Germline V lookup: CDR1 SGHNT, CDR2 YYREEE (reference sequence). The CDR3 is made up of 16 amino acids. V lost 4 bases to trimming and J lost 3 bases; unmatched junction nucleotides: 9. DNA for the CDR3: TGTGCCAGCAGCCCCCAAGGGGGCGTAGACACCGGGGAGCTGTTTTTT. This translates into CASSPQGGVDTGELFF.

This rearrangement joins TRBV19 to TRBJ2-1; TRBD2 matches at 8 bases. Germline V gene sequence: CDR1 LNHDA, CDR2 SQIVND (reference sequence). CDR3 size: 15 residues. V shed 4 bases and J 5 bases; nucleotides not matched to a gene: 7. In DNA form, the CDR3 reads TGTGCCAGTAGTAGGGGGGGACTAGGGGACAATGAGCAGTTCTTC. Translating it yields CASSRGGLGDNEQFF.

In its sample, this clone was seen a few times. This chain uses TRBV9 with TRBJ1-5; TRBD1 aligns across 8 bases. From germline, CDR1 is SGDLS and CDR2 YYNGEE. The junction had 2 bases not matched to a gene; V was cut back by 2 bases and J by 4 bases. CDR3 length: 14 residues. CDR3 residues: CASSVTGANQPQHF. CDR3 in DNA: TGTGCCAGCAGCGTGACAGGGGCTAATCAGCCCCAGCATTTT.

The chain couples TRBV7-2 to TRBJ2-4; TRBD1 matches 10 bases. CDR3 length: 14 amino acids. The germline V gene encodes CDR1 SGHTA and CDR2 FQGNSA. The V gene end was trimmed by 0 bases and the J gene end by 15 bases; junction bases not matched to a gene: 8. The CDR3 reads CASSLAGRDRGWYF. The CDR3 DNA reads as TGTGCCAGCAGCTTAGCGGGCAGGGACAGGGGTTGGTACTTC.

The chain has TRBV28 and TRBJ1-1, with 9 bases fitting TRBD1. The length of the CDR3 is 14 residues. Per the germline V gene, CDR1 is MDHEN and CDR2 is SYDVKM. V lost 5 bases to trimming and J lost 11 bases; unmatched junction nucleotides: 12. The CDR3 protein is CASSQSNRGRGAFF. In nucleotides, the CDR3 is TGTGCCAGCAGTCAATCAAACAGGGGGCGCGGGGCTTTCTTT.